These T cell receptor beta chains were read from a single sample in a study of blood T cell repertoires in COVID-19. TCRdb's table, derived via immunoSEQ multiplex PCR, lists solely in-frame clones and lacks some. The sample lists about 83,000 clones, about three quarters occurring once. The sequenced material came from peripheral blood. These receptors were collected from a woman older than 75 with active or convalescent COVID-19. The CDR3 runs from the conserved cysteine through the conserved F or W. Fields, in order: CDR3 protein, CDR3 DNA, clone size, D gene, V gene, J gene. A D gene is named only where the DNA matches it firmly. Some rows mark clone size as missing; the rest say once, few, many or name a class of expanded clone.

CASSLASGNTEAFF	TGTGCCAGCAGCTTGGCCTCCGGGAACACTGAAGCTTTCTTT	NA	NA	TRBV5-6	TRBJ1-1
CASSFDRNTGELFF	TGTGCCAGCAGCTTTGACAGGAACACCGGGGAGCTGTTTTTT	NA	NA	TRBV7-3	TRBJ2-2
CSASQTTGGAGYTF	TGCAGTGCTAGTCAAACAACAGGGGGCGCTGGCTACACCTTC	NA	TRBD1	TRBV20-1	TRBJ1-2
CASTRRDFGEKLFF	TGTGCCAGCACTCGGCGGGATTTCGGTGAAAAACTGTTTTTT	NA	NA	TRBV6-6	TRBJ1-4
CASSQGAGTEAFF	TGTGCCAGCAGTCAGGGGGCAGGGACTGAAGCTTTCTTT	NA	TRBD1	TRBV6-5	TRBJ1-1
CASSPGTSGGLSYEQYF	TGTGCCAGCAGTCCCGGGACTAGCGGAGGTCTCTCCTACGAGCAGTACTTC	NA	TRBD2	TRBV6-6	TRBJ2-7
CASSPPSGTSGANVLTF	TGTGCCAGCTCACCACCGTCAGGGACAAGTGGGGCCAACGTCCTGACTTTC	NA	NA	TRBV18	TRBJ2-6
CASSLEAGGLHTQYF	TGTGCCAGCAGCTTAGAGGCGGGGGGGCTACATACGCAGTATTTT	NA	TRBD2	TRBV7-9	TRBJ2-3
CASSPQTEGELFF	TGTGCCAGCAGCCCACAGACCGAGGGGGAGCTGTTTTTT	NA	NA	TRBV7-2	TRBJ2-2
CASSFWRLETDTQYF	TGCGCCAGCAGCTTTTGGCGACTAGAGACAGATACGCAGTATTTT	once	NA	TRBV5-1	TRBJ2-3
CASSTDRAAEAFF	TGTGCCAGTAGCACCGACAGGGCCGCTGAAGCTTTCTTT	few	TRBD1	TRBV19	TRBJ1-1
CASSEATGGRDTQYF	TGTGCCAGCAGTGAAGCTACAGGGGGGAGGGATACGCAGTATTTT	NA	TRBD1	TRBV6-1	TRBJ2-3
CASSDGLAERYF	TGTGCCAGCAGTGATGGGCTAGCGGAGAGGTATTTT	NA	TRBD2	TRBV6-1	TRBJ2-3
CASSGPGQGTSPLHF	TGTGCCAGCAGCGGGCCGGGACAGGGGACTTCACCCCTCCACTTT	few	TRBD1	TRBV6-5	TRBJ1-6
CASSFYDRGSNQPQHF	TGTGCCAGCAGTTTCTATGACAGGGGAAGCAATCAGCCCCAGCATTTT	NA	TRBD1	TRBV28	TRBJ1-5
CASSQDPGLNIQYF	TGCGCCAGCAGCCAAGATCCCGGGTTAAACATTCAGTACTTC	NA	NA	TRBV4-1	TRBJ2-4
CASSVEKGVVNTEAFF	TGTGCCAGCAGCGTAGAGAAGGGGGTAGTGAACACTGAAGCTTTCTTT	once	NA	TRBV9	TRBJ1-1
CASSVRTGVPSTGELFF	TGTGCCAGCAGCGTTAGGACAGGGGTGCCGAGCACCGGGGAGCTGTTTTTT	NA	TRBD1	TRBV9	TRBJ2-2
CASSPGLVNGELFF	TGTGCCAGCAGCCCCGGACTAGTGAACGGGGAGCTGTTTTTT	NA	TRBD2	TRBV3-1/TRBV3-2	TRBJ2-2
CASTGDRFYGYTF	TGTGCCAGTACCGGGGACAGATTCTATGGCTACACCTTC	NA	TRBD1	TRBV19	TRBJ1-2
CASSTTGEKGTEAFF	TGTGCCAGCAGCACGACAGGGGAGAAGGGCACTGAAGCTTTCTTT	NA	TRBD1	TRBV7-2	TRBJ1-1
CASSDSGRETQYF	TGTGCCAGCAGTGACTCAGGGAGGGAGACCCAGTACTTC	many	NA	TRBV2	TRBJ2-5
CASSQQRGYNEQFF	TGTGCCAGCAGCCAGCAGCGGGGTTACAATGAGCAGTTCTTC	NA	TRBD2	TRBV3-1/TRBV3-2	TRBJ2-1
CASTTGAKNTGELFF	TGTGCCAGCACCACAGGGGCGAAGAACACCGGGGAGCTGTTTTTT	once	TRBD1	TRBV28	TRBJ2-2
CASSTPTVNTEAFF	TGTGCCAGCAGCACACCGACAGTGAACACTGAAGCTTTCTTT	NA	NA	TRBV6-6	TRBJ1-1
CASTPGDRNTEAFF	TGTGCCAGTACCCCGGGGGACAGGAACACTGAAGCTTTCTTT	NA	TRBD1	TRBV19	TRBJ1-1
CASSTSLGGEQFF	TGTGCCAGCAGTACTAGTTTGGGAGGTGAGCAGTTCTTC	NA	NA	TRBV27	TRBJ2-1
CASTLTVDYNSPLHF	TGTGCCAGTACTCTGACAGTGGACTATAATTCACCCCTCCACTTT	NA	NA	TRBV19	TRBJ1-6
CASSLAGRGYTF	TGTGCCAGCAGCTTGGCAGGTAGGGGCTACACCTTC	NA	NA	TRBV5-6	TRBJ1-2
CASSQGATSGDYNEQFF	TGCGCCAGCAGCCAAGGAGCAACAAGCGGGGACTACAATGAGCAGTTCTTC	NA	TRBD2	TRBV4-3	TRBJ2-1
CASREISEQFF	TGTGCCAGCAGAGAGATTTCTGAGCAGTTCTTC	NA	NA	TRBV12-3/TRBV12-4	TRBJ2-1
CASSLLPDSPLHF	TGTGCCAGCAGTTTGTTACCGGATTCACCCCTCCACTTT	NA	NA	TRBV12-3/TRBV12-4	TRBJ1-6
CASSLSVVDGYTF	TGTGCCAGCAGTTTGTCGGTGGTGGATGGCTACACCTTC	NA	NA	TRBV12-3/TRBV12-4	TRBJ1-2
CASSQQGNREQFF	TGCGCCAGCAGCCAGCAGGGGAACCGTGAGCAGTTCTTC	NA	NA	TRBV4-3	TRBJ2-1
CASNPTGVNNSPLHF	TGTGCCAGCAACCCGACAGGGGTAAATAATTCACCCCTCCACTTT	NA	TRBD1	TRBV6-2/TRBV6-3	TRBJ1-6
CASSPGTGNQPQHF	TGTGCCAGCTCACCAGGGACAGGGAATCAGCCCCAGCATTTT	NA	TRBD1	TRBV18	TRBJ1-5